The clone carrying this TCR beta chain was detected only a few times. The CDR3 sequence is 16 residues long. Germline values: CDR1 MNHEY, CDR2 SVGAGI. The V end was cut by 2 bases, the J end by 1 base, with 14 bases between. DNA at 200 ng, roughly 27,000 T cell genomes, went into sorted-subset replicate PCRs. This table comes from immunoSEQ multiplex PCR, and its TCRdb copy is limited to in-frame clones, with some not included. The sample has over 400,000 clones, roughly 95% seen once. This specimen comes from a study of shared clonotypes between healthy human individuals. The TCR comes from a woman aged 25 to 39 in good health. The chain employs TRBV6-5 and TRBJ2-5; weak D call: TRBD1 (5 bases). What was sequenced was naive CD4+ T cells sorted from blood. The subset was: CD45RA+ positively selected. CDR3 residues: CASSYNVGPIQETQYF. The CDR3 coding sequence is TGTGCCAGCAGTTACAACGTGGGGCCCATCCAAGAGACCCAGTACTTC.